The clone carrying this T cell receptor beta chain showed up many times. No antigen is known for it. Every donor gave approximately 10 milliliters of peripheral blood. Samples had at least 6.5 million PBMCs isolated from them. These data originate in a study of blood T cells in healthy people across ages. Study conclusions and caveats: Age showed a roughly linear inverse relationship with TCR beta diversity per million T cells.

Primed by a sample-barcoded 5' primer and a J-beta primer mix, a second PCR proceeded for roughly 6 to 12 cycles. Each CDR3 protein gets one entry after TCRdb re-called the 5' RACE reads with MiXCR. The table lists some 1.8 million distinct CDR3 sequences, about 39% of them singletons. J was trimmed by 4 bases and V by 7 bases; bases with no gene match: 3. The CDR3 spans 12 residues. The germline gives CDR1 MNHEY, CDR2 SVGAGI. The receptor's source is a human donor in good health. Sequenced sample: blood. The rearrangement links TRBV6-5 to TRBJ2-7, with 8 bases matching TRBD2. The CDR3 is CASNKRGYEQYF. The CDR3 nucleotides are TGTGCCAGCAATAAGCGGGGGTACGAGCAGTACTTC.